In its sample, the clone carrying this T cell receptor beta chain ranks as medium-sized. The study amplified the TCR beta CDR3 region from genomic DNA. This amplification was carried out by two rounds of multiplex PCR. Primers targeting each individual TRBV and TRBJ gene were applied in first-round PCR. TCRdb re-analysed the multiplex PCR reads in MiXCR, keeping a single row per CDR3 protein. The sample has 13,000 to 15,000 distinct CDR3 sequences, roughly 52% seen once; the top ten hold roughly 40%. These data originate in a study of prognosis after radiotherapy for stage I lung cancer. Background on the study: Each non-small cell lung cancer patient was deemed medically inoperable. Radiotherapy preceded distant metastases in a few patients (median approximately seven months); approximately 15 showed no significant progression.

Germline CDR1 reads MNHEY; CDR2 reads SVGAGI. Trimming cost V 2 bases and J 0 bases, with 10 bases left between them. This CDR3 region has 15 residues. The patients, who had no history of other malignancies and had received no prior chemotherapy or radiotherapy, were all found to be node-negative on CT and PET/CT. This specimen consisted of PBMCs, obtained before or after stereotactic body radiation therapy (not recorded which). This sequence originates from a donor at least 50 years old with non-small cell lung cancer. This chain links TRBV6-5 with TRBJ1-2, with D possibly being TRBD1 (6 bases). The CDR3 DNA is TGTGCCAGCAGTTACACCACAGGGACTAACTATGGCTACACCTTC. It is translated as CASSYTTGTNYGYTF.